What follows describes a single TCR beta chain. Its cognate antigen has yet to be identified. No much larger clone is present one base from it, and per-base qualities are unavailable. The data belong to a study of blood T cell repertoires in COVID-19 (dated by TCRdb to the early 2020s). For context, the study as a whole: Samples from collaborators originated in the United States, Italy and Spain and spanned both the acute and convalescent phases of COVID-19. The prospective study material was composed of cDNA or gDNA derived from T cells, B-cell-depleted T cells, or PBMCs. The dataset comprised deeply sampled blood TCRbeta repertoires from subjects exposed to, actively infected with, or recovered from COVID-19. The repertoires were released in a freely available public database intended as a resource for research on the immune response to SARS-CoV-2. Samples came from the ongoing ImmuneRACE study (first 160 participants) plus 1,254 subjects from 6 global collaborators. Nearly every sample came with metadata listing a de-identified subject ID, COVID-19 status, age in years and sex. Where available, HLA class I and class II types were taken from metadata supplied by the sample provider and were not determined by assay-based typing.

The research as a whole found: Clinical and demographic metadata were provided uncurated, with the amount varying by source and participant.

Collaborating institutions collected whole blood in K2EDTA tubes following their own protocols. For TCRbeta analysis, collaborator samples were shipped as frozen whole blood, as isolated PBMCs, or as DNA extracted from either sample type. The immunoSEQ Assay, a bias-controlled multiplex PCR, was used to amplify TCRbeta CDR3 regions from genomic DNA. The paper's processing steps were these. Within the assay, amplification of reference gene primers was used to estimate how many nucleated cells each sample contained. To quantify the absolute abundance of each unique TCRbeta CDR3 rearrangement, sequence reads were collapsed and filtered. For each sample, productive Simpson clonality was calculated as the square root of Simpson's diversity index across productive rearrangements. Entries here come from immuneACCESS through TCRdb and include only in-frame sequences with V and J called. Some clones fail to appear in such tables; in the studies checked, an unresolved V gene covers under half of the shortfall, and the cause of the remainder is unknown. The V and J calls and clone size are taken from that table; D and trimming were inferred from the DNA. The sample data list tens of thousands of clones, and approximately 84% of these were observed just once. The leading ten clones occupy over 8.5% of the sample.

The CDR3 measures 16 amino acids from cysteine to phenylalanine. Kept here is only the CDR3 DNA, which spans 48 bases and is read in frame from base 1. V is trimmed back by 2 bases and J by 6 bases, and the junction contains 12 bases that no gene match accounts for. CDR1 and CDR2 are drawn from the germline V gene: MDHEN, SYDVKM. The receptor chain draws on TRBV28 and TRBJ2-5; 7 central nucleotides agree with TRBD2. The source is a man aged 60 to 75 with acute or convalescent COVID-19. The sample was peripheral blood. The nucleotide sequence reads TGTGCCAGCAGTTTAAGGGGCGGGGGTCTGGGCAAGACCCAGTACTTC. This is translated as CASSLRGGGLGKTQYF.